This T cell receptor (beta chain) was recovered during a study of shared T cell receptors in the human thymus. Between the trimmed V and J ends, which lost 0 bases and 5 bases, there was a span of 13 bases. This CDR3 spans 15 amino acids. The germline CDR1 and CDR2 sequences are SGHRS and YFSETQ. TCRdb's copy holds only in-frame clones and misses some; the assay was immunoSEQ multiplex PCR. The profile shows hundreds of thousands of clones, 88% of them singletons. In addition, the sample was reused for a study of human thymus T cells. From that study: Thymus specimens were resections from corrective heart surgery. Repertoires sampled from thymus and blood appeared biased in V and J gene usage. Related studies found that unrelated individuals share highly overlapping thymic repertoires.

The sequencing sample was made of thymocytes. The rearrangement links TRBV5-1 to TRBJ2-3, with TRBD1 as a possible D gene (5 bases). The receptor was isolated from a boy under two years old with a congenital heart defect. CDR3 sequence: CASSLVQGGGDTQYF. In nucleotides, the CDR3 is TGCGCCAGCAGCTTGGTTCAGGGCGGTGGAGATACGCAGTATTTT.